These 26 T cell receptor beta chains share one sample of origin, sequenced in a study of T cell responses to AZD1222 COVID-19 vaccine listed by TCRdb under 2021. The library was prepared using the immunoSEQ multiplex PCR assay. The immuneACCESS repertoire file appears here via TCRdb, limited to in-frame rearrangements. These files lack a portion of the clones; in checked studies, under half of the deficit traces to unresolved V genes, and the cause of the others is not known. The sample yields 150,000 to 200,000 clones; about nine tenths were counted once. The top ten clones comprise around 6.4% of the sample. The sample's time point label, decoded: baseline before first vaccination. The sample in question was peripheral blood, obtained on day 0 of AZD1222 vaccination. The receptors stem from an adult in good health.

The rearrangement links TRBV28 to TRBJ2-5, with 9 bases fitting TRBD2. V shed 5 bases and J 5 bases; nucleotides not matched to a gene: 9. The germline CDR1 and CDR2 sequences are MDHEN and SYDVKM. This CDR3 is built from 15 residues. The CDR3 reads CASSRSGSQWETQYF. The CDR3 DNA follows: TGTGCCAGCAGTCGTAGCGGGAGTCAATGGGAGACCCAGTACTTC.

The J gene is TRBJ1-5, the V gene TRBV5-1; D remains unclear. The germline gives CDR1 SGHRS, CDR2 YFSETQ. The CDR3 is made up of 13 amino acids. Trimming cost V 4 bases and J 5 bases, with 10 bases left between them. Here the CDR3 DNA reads TGCGCCAGCAGCGCCCATGGGGATCAGCCCCAGCATTTT. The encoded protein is CASSAHGDQPQHF.

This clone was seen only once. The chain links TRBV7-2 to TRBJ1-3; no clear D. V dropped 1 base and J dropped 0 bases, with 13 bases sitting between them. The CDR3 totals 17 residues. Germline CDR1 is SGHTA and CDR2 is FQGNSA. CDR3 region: CASSLDFRLTSGNTIYF. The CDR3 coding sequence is TGTGCCAGCAGCTTAGATTTCAGGCTCACCTCTGGAAACACCATATATTTT.

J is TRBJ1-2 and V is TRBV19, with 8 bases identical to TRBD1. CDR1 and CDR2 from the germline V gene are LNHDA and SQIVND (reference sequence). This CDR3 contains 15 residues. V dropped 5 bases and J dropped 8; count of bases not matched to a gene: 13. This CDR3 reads CASSLEDRGWDGYTF. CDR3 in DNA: TGTGCCAGTAGTCTGGAAGACAGGGGTTGGGACGGCTACACCTTC.

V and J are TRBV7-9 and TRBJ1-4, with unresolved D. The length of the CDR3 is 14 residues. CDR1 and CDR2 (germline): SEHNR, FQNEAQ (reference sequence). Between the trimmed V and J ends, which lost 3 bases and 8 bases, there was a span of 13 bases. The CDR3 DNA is TGTGCCAGCAGCTTGGACGCCGCGGGAGAAAAACTGTTTTTT. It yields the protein CASSLDAAGEKLFF. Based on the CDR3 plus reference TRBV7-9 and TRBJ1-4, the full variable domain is DTGVSQNPRHKITKRGQNVTFRCDPISEHNRLYWYRQTLGQGPEFLTYFQNEAQLEKSRLLSDRFSAERPKGSFSTLEIQRTEQGDSAMYLCASSLDAAGEKLFFGSGTQLSVL.

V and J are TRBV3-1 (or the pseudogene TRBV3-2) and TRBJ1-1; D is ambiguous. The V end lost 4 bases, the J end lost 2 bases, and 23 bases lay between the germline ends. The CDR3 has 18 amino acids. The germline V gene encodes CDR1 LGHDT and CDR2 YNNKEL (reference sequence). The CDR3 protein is CASSRRLGVGSFNTEAFF. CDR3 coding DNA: TGTGCCAGCAGCCGAAGACTCGGGGTAGGTTCCTTCAACACTGAAGCTTTCTTT.

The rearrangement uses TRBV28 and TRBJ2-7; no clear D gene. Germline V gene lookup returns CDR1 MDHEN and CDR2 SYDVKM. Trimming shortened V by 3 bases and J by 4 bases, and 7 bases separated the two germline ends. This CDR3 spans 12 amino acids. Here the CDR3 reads CASSFGKYEQYF. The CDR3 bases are TGTGCCAGCAGTTTTGGGAAGTACGAGCAGTACTTC.

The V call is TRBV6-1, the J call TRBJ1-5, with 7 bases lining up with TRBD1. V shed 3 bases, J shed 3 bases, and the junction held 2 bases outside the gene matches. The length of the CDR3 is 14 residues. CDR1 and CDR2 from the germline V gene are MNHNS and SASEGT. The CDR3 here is CASSETGINQPQHF. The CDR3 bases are TGTGCCAGCAGTGAGACAGGGATCAATCAGCCCCAGCATTTT.

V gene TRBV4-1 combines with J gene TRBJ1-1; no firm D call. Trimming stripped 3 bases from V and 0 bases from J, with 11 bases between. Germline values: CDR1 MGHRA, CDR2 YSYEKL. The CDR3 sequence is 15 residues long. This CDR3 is CASSQPGDMNTEAFF. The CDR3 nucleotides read TGCGCCAGCAGCCAGCCAGGTGACATGAACACTGAAGCTTTCTTT.

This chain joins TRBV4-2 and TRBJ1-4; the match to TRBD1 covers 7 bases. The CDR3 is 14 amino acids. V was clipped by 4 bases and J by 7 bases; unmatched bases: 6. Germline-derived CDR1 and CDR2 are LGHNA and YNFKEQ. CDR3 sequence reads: CASSREQGSEKLFF. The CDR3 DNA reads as TGTGCCAGCAGCCGAGAACAGGGGAGTGAAAAACTGTTTTTT.

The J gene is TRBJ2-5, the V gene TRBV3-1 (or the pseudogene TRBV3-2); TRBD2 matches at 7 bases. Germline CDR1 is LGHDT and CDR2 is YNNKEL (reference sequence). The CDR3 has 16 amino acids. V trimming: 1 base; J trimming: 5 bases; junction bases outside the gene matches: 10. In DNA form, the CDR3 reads TGTGCCAGCAGCCAAGGCATGGGGGGGATCGGGGAGACCCAGTACTTC. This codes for CASSQGMGGIGETQYF.

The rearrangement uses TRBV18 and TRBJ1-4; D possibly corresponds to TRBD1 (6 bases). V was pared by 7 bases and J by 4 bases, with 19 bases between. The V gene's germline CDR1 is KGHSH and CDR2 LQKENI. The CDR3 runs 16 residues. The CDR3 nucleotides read TGTGCCAGCTTCGGGGTCCGGCAGGGGAATAATGAAAAACTGTTTTTT. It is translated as CASFGVRQGNNEKLFF.

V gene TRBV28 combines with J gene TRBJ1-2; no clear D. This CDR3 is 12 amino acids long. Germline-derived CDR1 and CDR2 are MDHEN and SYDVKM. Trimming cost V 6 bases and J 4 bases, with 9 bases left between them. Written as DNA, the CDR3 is TGTGCCAGCAGCCCGGACGGCTATGGCTACACCTTC. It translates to CASSPDGYGYTF.

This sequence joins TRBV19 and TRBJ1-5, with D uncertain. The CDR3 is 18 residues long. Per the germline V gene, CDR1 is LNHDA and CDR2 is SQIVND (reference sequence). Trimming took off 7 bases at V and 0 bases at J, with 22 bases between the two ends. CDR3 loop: CASTPKWAQLNSNQPQHF. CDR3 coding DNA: TGTGCCAGTACCCCAAAGTGGGCACAATTAAATAGCAATCAGCCCCAGCATTTT.

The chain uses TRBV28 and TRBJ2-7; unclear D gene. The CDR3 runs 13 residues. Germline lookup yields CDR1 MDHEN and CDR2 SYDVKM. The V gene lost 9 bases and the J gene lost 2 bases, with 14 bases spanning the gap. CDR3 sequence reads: CASTLRAPYEQYF. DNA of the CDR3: TGTGCCAGTACGTTGCGCGCGCCCTACGAGCAGTACTTC.

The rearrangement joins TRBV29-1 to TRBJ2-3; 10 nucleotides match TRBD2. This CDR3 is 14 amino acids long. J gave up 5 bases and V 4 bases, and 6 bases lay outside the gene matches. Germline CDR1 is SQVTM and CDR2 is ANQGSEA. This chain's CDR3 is CSVAAGGPEDTQYF. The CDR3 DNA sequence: TGCAGCGTTGCAGCGGGAGGGCCTGAAGATACGCAGTATTTT.

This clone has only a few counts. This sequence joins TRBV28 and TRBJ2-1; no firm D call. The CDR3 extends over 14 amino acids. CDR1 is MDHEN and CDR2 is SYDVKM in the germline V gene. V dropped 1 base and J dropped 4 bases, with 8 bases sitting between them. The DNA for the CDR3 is TGTGCCAGCAGTTTATTTCCGGGTTACAATGAGCAGTTCTTC. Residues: CASSLFPGYNEQFF.

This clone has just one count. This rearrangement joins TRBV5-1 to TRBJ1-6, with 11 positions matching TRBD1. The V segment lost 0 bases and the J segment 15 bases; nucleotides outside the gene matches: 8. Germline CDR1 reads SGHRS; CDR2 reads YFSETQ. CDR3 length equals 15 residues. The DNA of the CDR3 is TGCGCCAGCAGCTTGGCAGGGACAGGGGGTCTTCACCTCCACTTT. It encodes CASSLAGTGGLHLHF.

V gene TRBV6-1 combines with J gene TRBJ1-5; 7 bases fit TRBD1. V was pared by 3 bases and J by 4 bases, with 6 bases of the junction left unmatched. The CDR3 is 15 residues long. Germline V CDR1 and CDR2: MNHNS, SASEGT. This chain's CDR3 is CASSEWGQINQPQHF. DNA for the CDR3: TGTGCCAGCAGTGAGTGGGGACAGATTAATCAGCCCCAGCATTTT.

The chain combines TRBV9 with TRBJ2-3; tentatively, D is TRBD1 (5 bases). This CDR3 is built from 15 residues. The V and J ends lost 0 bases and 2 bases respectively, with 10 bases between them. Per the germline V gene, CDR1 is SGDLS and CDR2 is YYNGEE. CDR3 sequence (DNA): TGTGCCAGCAGCGTAGCTACAGGTTACACAGATACGCAGTATTTT. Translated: CASSVATGYTDTQYF.

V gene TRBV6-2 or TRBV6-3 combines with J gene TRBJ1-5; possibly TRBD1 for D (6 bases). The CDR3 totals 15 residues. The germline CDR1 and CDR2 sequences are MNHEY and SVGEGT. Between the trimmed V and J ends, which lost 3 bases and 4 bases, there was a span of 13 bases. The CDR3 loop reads CASSYRGLGNQPQHF. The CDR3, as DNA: TGTGCCAGCAGTTATCGGGGGCTGGGAAATCAGCCCCAGCATTTT.

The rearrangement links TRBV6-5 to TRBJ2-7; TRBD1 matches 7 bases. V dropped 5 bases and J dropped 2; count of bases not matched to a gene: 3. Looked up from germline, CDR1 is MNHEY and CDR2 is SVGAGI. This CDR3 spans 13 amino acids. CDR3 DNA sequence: TGTGCCAGCAGTCGGGACAGTCCCTACGAGCAGTACTTC. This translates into CASSRDSPYEQYF.

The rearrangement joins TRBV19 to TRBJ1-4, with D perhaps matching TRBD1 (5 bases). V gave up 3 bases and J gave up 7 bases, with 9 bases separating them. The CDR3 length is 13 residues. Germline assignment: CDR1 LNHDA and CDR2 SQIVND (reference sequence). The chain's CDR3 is CASSMGQIEKLFF. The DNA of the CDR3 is TGTGCCAGTAGTATGGGGCAGATTGAAAAACTGTTTTTT.

CDR3 nucleotide sequence: TGTGCCAGCATGAGGGACAGGGCTTCGGGCTACACCTTC. This codes for CASMRDRASGYTF. J is TRBJ1-2 and V is TRBV12-3 or TRBV12-4, with TRBD1 matching 9 bases. V lost 7 bases to trimming and J lost 8 bases; unmatched junction nucleotides: 8. The CDR3 covers 13 residues.

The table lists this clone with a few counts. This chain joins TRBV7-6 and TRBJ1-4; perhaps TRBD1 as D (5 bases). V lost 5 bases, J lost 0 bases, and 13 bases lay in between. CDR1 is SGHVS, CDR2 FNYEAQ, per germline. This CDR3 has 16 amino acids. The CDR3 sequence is CASSPGQSATNEKLFF. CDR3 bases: TGTGCCAGCAGCCCAGGGCAAAGTGCAACTAATGAAAAACTGTTTTTT.

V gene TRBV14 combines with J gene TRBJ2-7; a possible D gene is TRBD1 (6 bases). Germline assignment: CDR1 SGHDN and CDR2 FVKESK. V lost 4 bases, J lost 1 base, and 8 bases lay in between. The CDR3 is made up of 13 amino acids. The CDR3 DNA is TGTGCCAGCAGCCTCAGGGGATCCTACGAGCAGTACTTC. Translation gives CASSLRGSYEQYF. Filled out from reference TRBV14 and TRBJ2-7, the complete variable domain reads EAGVTQFPSHSVIEKGQTVTLRCDPISGHDNLYWYRRVMGKEIKFLLHFVKESKQDESGMPNNRFLAERTGGTYSTLKVQPAELEDSGVYFCASSLRGSYEQYFGPGTRLTVT.